These 28 T cell receptor beta chains were all obtained from the same sample, sequenced in a study of cytomegalovirus exposure and HLA in healthy donors. The PCR made use of 60 Vbeta and 13 Jbeta primers. TCRdb's table, derived via immunoSEQ multiplex PCR, lists solely in-frame clones and lacks some. The table has approximately 300,000 clones, roughly 86% seen once. Sequencing was carried out using PBMCs. The receptors here all came from a woman in her 40s in good health and CMV-seropositive.

The V gene is TRBV19, the J gene TRBJ2-2; D gene uncertain. The V gene's germline CDR1 is LNHDA and CDR2 SQIVND (reference sequence). CDR3 length: 15 amino acids. The V end was cut by 5 bases, the J end by 0 bases, with 10 bases between. The CDR3 nucleotides read TGTGCCAGTAGTGGATCCCGGGCGAACACCGGGGAGCTGTTTTTT. It specifies CASSGSRANTGELFF.

This clone has only one observation. The genes are TRBV18 and TRBJ2-7; the D gene is possibly TRBD1 (5 bases). Between the trimmed V and J ends, which lost 4 bases and 4 bases, there was a span of 14 bases. The CDR3 consists of 14 residues. Germline V gene lookup returns CDR1 KGHSH and CDR2 LQKENI. DNA of the CDR3: TGTGCCAGCTCACACGCATCAGGGTGGTACGAGCAGTACTTC. Protein product: CASSHASGWYEQYF.

The chain employs TRBV15 and TRBJ2-7, with TRBD2 matching over 11 bases. The ends lost 4 bases at V and 3 bases at J; junction bases unmatched: 17. The CDR3 spans 19 residues. Germline values: CDR1 LNHNV, CDR2 YYDKDF (reference sequence). The CDR3 DNA follows: TGTGCCACCAGCATACAGGGGCTCGGGACTAGCGGAGAATACTACGAGCAGTACTTC. This gives the protein CATSIQGLGTSGEYYEQYF.

As to this clone: Different DNA sequences within this sample yield the same CDR3. The V call is TRBV29-1, the J call TRBJ1-2; the match to TRBD1 covers 8 bases. Germline assignment: CDR1 SQVTM and CDR2 ANQGSEA. CDR3 length: 11 amino acids. Losses at the gene ends were 6 bases for V and 8 bases for J; bases not matched to a gene: 5. CDR3 in amino acids: CSVGQGGGYTF. The CDR3 DNA is TGCAGCGTAGGACAGGGTGGGGGCTACACCTTC.

The V gene is TRBV6-5, the J gene TRBJ2-7; 9 bases line up with TRBD1. CDR1 is MNHEY and CDR2 is SVGAGI in the germline V gene. The V gene end was trimmed by 7 bases and the J gene end by 6 bases; junction bases not matched to a gene: 10. This CDR3 is built from 14 residues. The chain's CDR3 is CASTPGQGAGEQYF. DNA of the CDR3: TGTGCCAGCACCCCGGGACAGGGAGCGGGCGAGCAGTACTTC.

This clone is a singleton in its sample. The chain carries TRBV6-1 and TRBJ2-7; 8 bases are a match to TRBD2. The CDR3 is 15 residues long. J gave up 2 bases and V 3 bases, and 6 bases lay outside the gene matches. Per germline, CDR1 MNHNS and CDR2 SASEGT. DNA of the CDR3: TGTGCCAGCAGTGACCCAAGCGGGAGTGCCTACGAGCAGTACTTC. This encodes CASSDPSGSAYEQYF.

The chain links TRBV7-6 to TRBJ2-1; no clear D gene. CDR3 length: 13 residues. Trimming removed 0 bases from V and 7 bases from J, with 7 bases in between. The germline V gene encodes CDR1 SGHVS and CDR2 FNYEAQ. Here the CDR3 reads CASSLASGNEQFF. Written as DNA, the CDR3 is TGTGCCAGCAGCTTAGCTTCGGGTAATGAGCAGTTCTTC.

The chain carries TRBV7-8 and TRBJ1-1, with a possible D match to TRBD1 (5 bases). Trimming stripped 5 bases from V and 2 bases from J, with 9 bases between. The CDR3 has 13 amino acids. Germline V gene sequence: CDR1 SGHVS, CDR2 FQNEAQ. The CDR3 is CASSMTENTEAFF. In DNA form, the CDR3 reads TGTGCCAGCAGCATGACAGAAAACACTGAAGCTTTCTTT.

This sequence joins TRBV30 and TRBJ1-3, with D perhaps TRBD1 (5 bases). The CDR3 has 15 residues. The germline V and J ends were trimmed by 0 bases and 5 bases, with 14 bases remaining between them. Germline CDR1 reads GTSNPN; CDR2 reads SVGIG (reference sequence). The DNA of the CDR3 is TGTGCCTGGAGTGTACTCACAGGCCCTCGAAACACCATATATTTT. Amino acid sequence: CAWSVLTGPRNTIYF.

V and J are TRBV7-9 and TRBJ2-3; TRBD2 is a possible D gene (6 bases). The CDR3 is 17 residues long. In germline, CDR1 is SEHNR, CDR2 FQNEAQ (reference sequence). V was shortened by 5 bases and J by 2 bases, with 20 bases between the two germline ends. For the CDR3, the DNA is TGTGCCAGCAGCCCCCCGGGGTTAGCGGAACACACAGATACGCAGTATTTT. This sequence encodes CASSPPGLAEHTDTQYF.

The chain combines TRBV5-1 with TRBJ2-3, with a tentative D call TRBD2 (6 bases). Trimming left V 4 bases short and J 2 bases short, with 11 bases between. Germline V gives CDR1 SGHRS, CDR2 YFSETQ. The CDR3 spans 14 residues. The CDR3 DNA reads as TGCGCCAGCAGCCCGAGCGGGCACACAGATACGCAGTATTTT. Translated, it gives CASSPSGHTDTQYF.

This clone was counted a few times. This rearrangement joins TRBV7-2 to TRBJ2-3, with D perhaps TRBD2 (6 bases). Germline loops: CDR1 SGHTA, CDR2 FQGNSA. With 0 bases removed from V and 2 bases from J, the gap between germline ends came to 9 bases. This CDR3 is built from 15 residues. In DNA form, the CDR3 reads TGTGCCAGCAGCTTAGCTAGCGGCGACACAGATACGCAGTATTTT. It specifies CASSLASGDTDTQYF.

J is TRBJ1-3 and V is TRBV7-9; 8 nucleotides match TRBD1. This CDR3 has 16 amino acids. CDR1 and CDR2 (germline): SEHNR, FQNEAQ (reference sequence). Trimming removed 2 bases from V and 3 bases from J; junction bases left unmatched: 6. This CDR3 reads CASSLSAGGGGNTIYF. The CDR3, as DNA: TGTGCCAGCAGCTTATCAGCAGGGGGCGGTGGAAACACCATATATTTT.

V usage is TRBV28 and J usage is TRBJ1-2; maybe TRBD1 (6 bases). CDR1 is MDHEN and CDR2 is SYDVKM in the germline V gene. Trimming left V 7 bases short and J 8 bases short, with 23 bases between. The CDR3 is 15 residues long. The DNA for the CDR3 is TGTGCCAGCACCCCAGGGGCCAGTAACGGTCGGGGCTACACCTTC. Amino acid sequence: CASTPGASNGRGYTF.

The gene calls are TRBV27 and TRBJ2-1; no reliable D call. The germline V and J ends were trimmed by 3 bases and 7 bases, with 7 bases remaining between them. Looked up from germline, CDR1 is MNHEY and CDR2 is SMNVEV (reference sequence). The CDR3 loop spans 12 amino acids. The CDR3 DNA follows: TGTGCCAGCAGTTTTACGGGTAATGAGCAGTTCTTC. Protein: CASSFTGNEQFF.

The V call is TRBV2, the J call TRBJ1-2; 7 bases match TRBD1. The CDR3 length is 15 residues. Germline-derived CDR1 and CDR2 are SNHLY and FYNNEI. Losses at the gene ends were 6 bases for V and 4 bases for J; bases not matched to a gene: 11. The CDR3 DNA reads TGTGCCAGCAGCGCCCCGGGACAGAAATTCTATGGCTACACCTTC. Its protein product is CASSAPGQKFYGYTF.

The chain recombines TRBV27 with TRBJ2-1; TRBD1 aligns across 10 bases. J lost 7 bases, V lost 1 base, and 10 bases had no gene match. The germline V gene encodes CDR1 MNHEY and CDR2 SMNVEV (reference sequence). The CDR3 is made up of 17 amino acids. The CDR3 protein is CASSLFRSGTGANEQFF. CDR3 DNA sequence: TGTGCCAGCAGTTTATTCCGCTCCGGGACAGGGGCGAATGAGCAGTTCTTC.

The genes are TRBV30 and TRBJ1-2, with 10 bases lining up with TRBD1. CDR3 length equals 14 residues. Losses at the gene ends were 4 bases for V and 2 bases for J; bases not matched to a gene: 4. CDR1 is GTSNPN and CDR2 is SVGIG in the germline V gene (reference sequence). CDR3 region: CAWNSGQGNYGYTF. Here the CDR3 DNA reads TGTGCCTGGAACTCGGGACAGGGGAACTATGGCTACACCTTC.

This chain connects TRBV4-1 to TRBJ1-6; D is ambiguous. The CDR3 extends over 16 amino acids. Germline loops: CDR1 MGHRA, CDR2 YSYEKL. V lost 3 bases and J 2 bases, leaving 11 bases between the germline ends. The CDR3: CASSQEEAAYNSPLHF. CDR3 sequence (DNA): TGCGCCAGCAGCCAGGAGGAGGCAGCCTATAATTCACCCCTCCACTTT.

V is TRBV7-2 and J is TRBJ2-3; the match to TRBD1 covers 8 bases. There are 16 residues in the CDR3. V shed 0 bases and J 2 bases; nucleotides not matched to a gene: 4. The V gene's germline CDR1 is SGHTA and CDR2 FQGNSA. This CDR3 reads CASSLAPDRVTDTQYF. In DNA form, the CDR3 reads TGTGCCAGCAGCTTAGCCCCGGACAGGGTCACAGATACGCAGTATTTT.

The V call is TRBV5-6, the J call TRBJ2-7, with a weak D call TRBD1 (6 bases). The V gene lost 4 bases and the J gene lost 2 bases, with 10 bases spanning the gap. The germline gives CDR1 SGHDT, CDR2 YYEEEE. This CDR3 contains 13 residues. CDR3 region: CASSLPGAYEQYF. The CDR3 DNA follows: TGTGCCAGCAGCCTTCCAGGGGCCTACGAGCAGTACTTC. The full variable domain, with the rest looked up from reference TRBV5-6 and TRBJ2-7, is DAGVTQSPTHLIKTRGQQVTLRCSPKSGHDTVSWYQQALGQGPQFIFQYYEEEERQRGNFPDRFSGHQFPNYSSELNVNALLLGDSALYLCASSLPGAYEQYFGPGTRLTVT.

This chain joins TRBV18 and TRBJ2-1, with TRBD1 matching over 7 bases. Germline CDR1 KGHSH, CDR2 LQKENI. With 3 bases clipped from V and 8 bases from J, the junction kept 7 bases outside the gene matches. The CDR3 totals 14 residues. CDR3 nucleotides: TGTGCCAGCTCACCCCAACAGGGGCGCGATGAGCAGTTCTTC. This codes for CASSPQQGRDEQFF.

This chain joins TRBV7-9 and TRBJ1-1; D may be TRBD1 (5 bases). Germline lookup yields CDR1 SEHNR and CDR2 FQNEAQ (reference sequence). V gave up 5 bases and J gave up 2 bases, with 15 bases separating them. The length of the CDR3 is 15 residues. The CDR3 nucleotides read TGTGCCAGCAGCCCCTCCGGGGGAATAAACACTGAAGCTTTCTTT. This encodes CASSPSGGINTEAFF.

This chain links TRBV5-1 with TRBJ2-7; D possibly corresponds to TRBD1 (7 bases). This CDR3 has 14 amino acids. V gave up 0 bases and J gave up 3 bases, with 10 bases separating them. From germline, CDR1 is SGHRS and CDR2 YFSETQ. Here the CDR3 reads CASSLAGGLYEQYF. The DNA of the CDR3 is TGCGCCAGCAGCTTGGCAGGGGGGCTCTACGAGCAGTACTTC.

CDR3 in DNA: TGTGCCAGCTCACTACAGGACCAGAACACTGAAGCTTTCTTT. Amino acids: CASSLQDQNTEAFF. The J gene is TRBJ1-1, the V gene TRBV18; perhaps TRBD1 as D (5 bases). V dropped 4 bases and J dropped 1 base, with 10 bases sitting between them. The CDR3 runs to 14 residues. Germline V gene sequence: CDR1 KGHSH, CDR2 LQKENI. Together with reference TRBV18 and TRBJ1-1, the CDR3 gives the full variable domain: NAGVMQNPRHLVRRRGQEARLRCSPMKGHSHVYWYRQLPEEGLKFMVYLQKENIIDESGMPKERFSAEFPKEGPSILRIQQVVRGDSAAYFCASSLQDQNTEAFFGQGTRLTVV.

The chain links TRBV28 to TRBJ2-7; TRBD1 is a possible D gene (6 bases). V was shortened by 5 bases and J by 4 bases, with 24 bases between the two germline ends. The germline V gene encodes CDR1 MDHEN and CDR2 SYDVKM. This CDR3 region has 17 residues. CDR3 in DNA: TGTGCCAGCAGTGAGGACAGCGGACCCTACTTCCATTACGAGCAGTACTTC. It translates to CASSEDSGPYFHYEQYF.

This clone was detected only once. The CDR3: CASSFYRDRAKNIQYF. CDR3 bases: TGTGCCAGCAGCTTTTACCGGGACAGAGCCAAAAACATTCAGTACTTC. V usage is TRBV11-3 and J usage is TRBJ2-4, with 7 nucleotides matching TRBD1. CDR1 and CDR2 from the germline V gene are SGHNT and YENEEA. V gave up 3 bases and J gave up 0 bases; unmatched junction bases: 5. CDR3 length: 16 amino acids.

The genes are TRBV5-6 and TRBJ1-2, with TRBD1 matching 9 bases. CDR1 is SGHDT, CDR2 YYEEEE, per germline. This CDR3 has 14 amino acids. V shed 4 bases, J shed 3 bases, and the junction held 4 bases outside the gene matches. CDR3 in amino acids: CASSPGTGHYGYTF. The DNA of the CDR3 is TGTGCCAGCAGCCCGGGGACAGGGCACTATGGCTACACCTTC.